A selection of T cell receptor beta chains follows, all from one sample in a study of T cells in Graves' hyperthyroidism and ophthalmopathy. TCRdb independently ran MiXCR on the multiplex PCR reads; one entry per CDR3 protein. The table includes 450,000 to 700,000 distinct CDR3 sequences, roughly 50% detected once. The sample was peripheral blood or thyroid tissue (not recorded which). The receptors shown here come from a woman between 18 and 29 years old with Graves' hyperthyroidism. The CDR3 runs from the conserved cysteine through the conserved F or W. A D gene is named only where the DNA matches it firmly. Rows may omit the clone size; those that give it use once, few, many or a size class.

TRBV29-1	.	TRBJ2-7	.	CSVTTGPGEQYF	TGCAGCGTGACGACTGGCCCCGGCGAGCAGTACTTC
TRBV2	.	TRBJ1-1	.	CASSPTRTGGRNTEAFF	TGTGCCAGCTCACCCACCCGGACGGGGGGCCGGAACACTGAAGCTTTCTTT
TRBV29-1	few	TRBJ1-2	.	CSVEGEGGGPVFGYTF	TGCAGCGTTGAAGGTGAAGGGGGGGGCCCCGTGTTTGGCTACACCTTC
TRBV20-1	.	TRBJ1-1	TRBD1	CSATTGGEAFF	TGCAGTGCTACAACAGGGGGCGAAGCTTTCTTT
TRBV19	.	TRBJ1-2	TRBD1	CASSYGQERGYTF	TGTGCCAGTAGTTATGGACAGGAAAGGGGCTACACCTTC
TRBV4-1	many	TRBJ1-2	TRBD1	CASSQGQGARYGYTF	TGCGCCAGCAGCCAGGGACAGGGGGCGAGATATGGCTACACCTTC
TRBV6-5	.	TRBJ1-5	.	CASSYLRDWNQPQHF	TGTGCCAGCAGTTACTTGAGGGATTGGAATCAGCCCCAGCATTTT
TRBV7-8	once	TRBJ1-4	.	CASSQGGPINEKLFF	TGTGCCAGCTCTCAAGGAGGACCGATTAATGAAAAACTGTTTTTT
TRBV20-1	many	TRBJ1-5	.	CSGRVGNQPQHF	TGCAGTGGCAGGGTTGGGAATCAGCCCCAGCATTTT
TRBV2	few	TRBJ1-4	.	CASSLGAPGWNEKLFF	TGTGCCAGCAGTTTGGGGGCACCCGGTTGGAATGAAAAACTGTTTTTT
TRBV29-1	.	TRBJ2-5	.	CSVGYSYQETQYF	TGCAGCGTTGGATATTCGTACCAAGAGACCCAGTACTTC
TRBV15	.	TRBJ1-3	.	CATSSLASDSAGNTIYF	TGTGCCACCAGCAGCTTGGCGTCCGACAGTGCTGGAAACACCATATATTTT
TRBV24-1	.	TRBJ2-6	TRBD1	CATSDPPGQGAGANVLTF	TGTGCCACCAGTGACCCCCCGGGACAGGGGGCTGGGGCCAACGTCCTGACTTTC
TRBV19	many	TRBJ2-5	.	CASSMVGAETQYF	TGTGCCAGTAGTATGGTGGGGGCTGAGACCCAGTACTTC
TRBV6-4	many	TRBJ1-2	TRBD1	CASSVSAGQGVRGYGYTF	TGTGCCAGCAGTGTCTCCGCGGGACAGGGGGTTCGTGGCTATGGCTACACCTTC
TRBV10-3	few	TRBJ1-5	TRBD1	CAISGDRYQPQHF	TGTGCCATCAGTGGGGACAGATATCAGCCCCAGCATTTT